Given below is one T cell receptor (beta chain) in context. Clones were read by immunoSEQ multiplex PCR, and TCRdb kept only the in-frame ones, dropping some. This sample has 310,000 or so clones; about nine tenths occur once, and the top ten carry 1%. The sample is drawn from a study of blood T cell repertoires in COVID-19. Overall study: Collection of acute and convalescent COVID-19 samples took place in the United States, Italy and Spain. Sample material is recorded as cDNA or gDNA derived from T cells, B-cell-depleted T cells, or PBMCs.

V lost 8 bases to trimming and J lost 3 bases, with 18 bases between them. This CDR3 comprises 14 residues. Germline V gene lookup returns CDR1 SQVTM and CDR2 ANQGSEA. The receptor was isolated from a man aged 45-65 years with active or convalescent COVID-19. This rearrangement joins TRBV29-1 to TRBJ2-3; D possibly corresponds to TRBD2 (6 bases). The specimen sequenced was peripheral blood. CDR3 coding DNA: TGCAGCACTGGGGGGACTGAGGCGACAGATACGCAGTATTTT. Its translation: CSTGGTEATDTQYF.